This T cell receptor beta chain was recorded in a study of T cell changes during pregnancy in multiple sclerosis. Assay: immunoSEQ multiplex PCR; the TCRdb copy retains only in-frame clones and omits some. The sample has around 110,000 clones; roughly 90% are singletons. V lost 4 bases, J lost 4 bases, and 17 bases lay in between. CDR1 and CDR2 (germline): SGDLS, YYNGEE. The CDR3 is 15 amino acids. Only a few counts were recorded for this clone. J is TRBJ1-2 and V is TRBV9; D gene ambiguous. This TCR derives from a female donor with multiple sclerosis, enrolled in a pregnancy study. The specimen comprised peripheral blood, sampled after pregnancy. The CDR3 nucleotides are TGTGCCAGCAGCTTAATGGTGTCTAGTGGCTATGGCTACACCTTC. Translated, it gives CASSLMVSSGYGYTF. Combining the CDR3 with reference TRBV9 and TRBJ1-2 gives the whole variable domain DSGVTQTPKHLITATGQRVTLRCSPRSGDLSVYWYQQSLDQGLQFLIQYYNGEERAKGNILERFSAQQFPDLHSELNLSSLELGDSALYFCASSLMVSSGYGYTFGSGTRLTVV.